This T cell receptor (beta chain) was found in a study of T cell clonotyping in hematopoietic cell transplantation (dated by TCRdb to 2020 to 2022). Regarding the complete study: A total of some 130 blood samples were collected in the study from approximately 32 consecutive transplant recipients and their related donors. Recruitment of patients ran from late 2015 to early 2017, and follow-up continued until late 2020 or until death.

Turning to this clone: Its antigen target is currently unknown. Base qualities are missing; no much larger clone stands one base away.

The immunoSEQ assay, a bias-controlled multiplex PCR with V- and J-specific primers, was used to amplify TCR beta CDR3 regions from genomic DNA. A second PCR step added a proprietary barcode and Illumina adapter sequences to the CDR3 amplicons. An Illumina MiSeq instrument was used for sequencing of the CDR3 libraries. The study's processing was this. immunoSEQ Analyzer 3.0 was used for export and quality control, with R Bioconductor and Immunarch used for downstream analyses. Only productive rearrangements in the normalized downsampled data set went into calculating the repertoire metrics. In the normalized cohort, a clonotype counted as pathologically expanded if the clonotype was larger than 5 templates. The Inverse Simpson Index served as the measure of repertoire diversity. The non-normalized data set was used for CMV-specificity analyses so that all clonotypes could be captured. TCRdb carries this immuneACCESS record with in-frame sequences only. Its versions omit some clonotypes, under half of them owing to an unresolved V gene in the studies checked, with the rest unexplained. Clone size and the V and J calls come from that table; the DNA yielded D and trimming. This sample is represented by some 5,000 clones; nearly 90% of them were singletons. The leading ten clones occupy 26% of the sample.

The meaning of the sample's time point label: 100 days after allo-HCT. Blood from recipients was drawn about 28 days before transplant and again at days 30, 100 and 180 after transplant. Nuclei Lysis Solution was used to extract genomic DNA from fresh or cryopreserved unfractionated peripheral blood mononuclear cells. V drops 2 bases and J drops 3 bases, leaving 15 bases in between. The CDR3, cysteine through phenylalanine, is 15 amino acids long. Here the CDR3 DNA is all that survives: 45 bases in frame from base 1. The germline V gene yields SGHRS for CDR1 and YFSETQ for CDR2. Summary of the overall study and its limitations: After transplant, TCR diversity in recipients dropped, and pathologically expanded clonotypes climbed progressively between day 30 and day 180. Only a small fraction of recipient repertoires overlapped donor repertoires, with over 97% appearing de novo at the given depth. The sample size was limited, and because cells were not sorted, the contributions of CD4 and CD8 repertoires could not be separated. Broader TCR repertoire diversity after transplant was predicted by Inverse Simpson Index values from donors and from recipients before transplant.

The V and J genes are TRBV5-1 and TRBJ2-7, with TRBD2 perhaps the D gene, on 6 matching bases. This specimen was peripheral blood mononuclear cells, taken 100 days after allogeneic stem cell transplant. The sequence was collected from an older male patient who had an allogeneic stem cell transplant from an unrelated donor, so T cells may come from the graft donor. Some clones in this sample may be carry-over from other donors' samples. The DNA sequence is as follows: TGCGCCAGCAGCTTAGGAGGCGGGATTTTCTACGAGCAGTACTTC. Its protein reads: CASSLGGGIFYEQYF.